These T cell receptor beta chains were read from a single sample in a study of cytomegalovirus exposure and HLA in healthy donors. The table came from immunoSEQ multiplex PCR; TCRdb's copy has only in-frame clones and leaves some out. The sample has roughly 100,000 clones; more than 60% are singletons. What was sequenced was PBMCs. All receptors derive from a man between 25 and 39 years old in good health and CMV-seronegative. CDR3s include the opening cysteine and the closing phenylalanine or tryptophan. D genes are given only for firm matches. Clone size is shown for a subset of rows, as once, few, many or a class of expanded clone.

d_call	v_call	j_call	clone_size	cdr3_aa	cdr3_nt
TRBD2	TRBV25-1	TRBJ2-5	NA	CASSGLDSGGQETQYF	TGTGCCAGCAGTGGTTTGGATAGCGGGGGGCAAGAGACCCAGTACTTC
NA	TRBV2	TRBJ1-5	once	CASSLSGVPNQPQHF	TGTGCCAGCAGCTTATCAGGGGTCCCCAATCAGCCCCAGCATTTT
NA	TRBV5-4	TRBJ1-1	NA	CASKGGEVVNTEAFF	TGTGCCAGCAAAGGTGGCGAGGTCGTGAACACTGAAGCTTTCTTT
TRBD1	TRBV7-9	TRBJ2-7	NA	CASSQGTGFFGYEQYF	TGTGCCAGCAGCCAGGGGACAGGCTTCTTCGGCTACGAGCAGTACTTC
TRBD2	TRBV7-2	TRBJ2-5	NA	CASSLAGTSAEAETQYF	TGTGCCAGCAGCTTAGCAGGGACTAGCGCCGAGGCGGAGACCCAGTACTTC
TRBD1	TRBV2	TRBJ1-5	few	CASRRDRGSNQPQHF	TGTGCCAGCCGCAGGGACAGGGGGAGCAATCAGCCCCAGCATTTT
TRBD1	TRBV29-1	TRBJ2-5	NA	CTCGQGMETQYF	TGCACGTGCGGACAGGGGATGGAGACCCAGTACTTC
NA	TRBV5-4	TRBJ2-7	few	CASSLPVADGFSYEQYF	TGTGCCAGCAGCTTACCCGTAGCGGATGGGTTCTCCTACGAGCAGTACTTC
NA	TRBV5-4	TRBJ2-5	NA	CASSLEGGSKTQYF	TGTGCCAGCAGCTTGGAAGGGGGTTCAAAGACCCAGTACTTC
NA	TRBV28	TRBJ2-2	NA	CASRGLGYTGELFF	TGTGCCAGCAGGGGCCTCGGTTATACCGGGGAGCTGTTTTTT
NA	TRBV7-8	TRBJ1-2	once	CASSPDSNYGYTF	TGTGCCAGCAGTCCGGACAGTAACTATGGCTACACCTTC